The rows below give T cell receptor beta chains drawn from one sample of a study of T cells in Graves' hyperthyroidism and ophthalmopathy. MiXCR, applied by TCRdb to the multiplex PCR reads, yields one record per CDR3 protein. Altogether roughly 740,000 distinct CDR3 sequences are present, over 15% being singletons, with the ten largest covering under 8.5%. The sample was blood. These receptors originate from a man aged 18 to 29 with Graves' hyperthyroidism. The CDR3 runs from the conserved cysteine through the conserved F or W.

TRBV11-3	13	TRBJ2-7	CASSLDSYTEQYF
TRBV5-1	16	TRBJ1-5	CASSLGTGGPGQPQHF
TRBV2	13	TRBJ2-7	CASRPGGIYEQYF
TRBV9	15	TRBJ2-7	CASSVNGQTSYEQYF
TRBV3-1	14	TRBJ1-4	CASSQRDGDEKLFF
TRBV3-1	12	TRBJ1-2	CASSQGVGTITF
TRBV7-2	14	TRBJ2-3	CASSAGVAGGTQYF
TRBV7-8	17	TRBJ1-2	CASSHRAGGTLNYGYTF
TRBV2	11	TRBJ1-1	CASRDTFEAFF
TRBV29-1	16	TRBJ2-7	CSVYGHRGISSYEQYF
TRBV2	15	TRBJ1-5	CASSEQSYSNQPQHF
TRBV4-1	15	TRBJ2-7	CASSQEGQGIYEQYF
TRBV12-3/TRBV12-4	13	TRBJ1-1	CASSFRTHTEAFF
TRBV6-2/TRBV6-3	14	TRBJ2-1	CASSNSLPYNEQFF
TRBV9	14	TRBJ2-1	CASSEEGAPDEQFF
TRBV19	13	TRBJ1-1	CASTTNQGTEAFF
TRBV20-1	13	TRBJ2-7	CSAPSGGSYEQYF
TRBV5-4	14	TRBJ2-7	CASRGTGGTDEQYF
TRBV20-1	15	TRBJ2-1	CSARDMGSGNNEQFF
TRBV12-5	16	TRBJ2-1	CASENRGSGSVNEQFF
TRBV2	15	TRBJ2-1	CASSLDRGNYNEQFF
TRBV5-4	13	TRBJ2-7	CASSGGFPYEQYF
TRBV5-4	16	TRBJ2-7	CASSNQAGPRDYEQYF
TRBV28	15	TRBJ1-1	CASSLNNRGSTEAFF
TRBV28	14	TRBJ2-1	CASSPNQGSIEQFF
TRBV6-5	15	TRBJ1-1	CASSYSGGMNTEAFF
TRBV9	13	TRBJ2-2	CASSVPGESELFF
TRBV14	17	TRBJ2-7	CASSGEGGSGLGDEQYF
TRBV12-3/TRBV12-4	14	TRBJ1-4	CASSLFSGGEKLFF
TRBV5-6	19	TRBJ2-4	CASSLLYKGRVLAKNIQYF
TRBV7-9	14	TRBJ1-4	CASSFDRVNEKLFF
TRBV10-3	15	TRBJ2-1	CAIGGLLSGLNEQFF
TRBV5-8	14	TRBJ1-1	CASSFRSRPREAFF
TRBV30	14	TRBJ2-7	CAWSVGSGFYEQYF
TRBV12-3/TRBV12-4	15	TRBJ2-3	CASTPDPDDTDTQYF
TRBV7-2	14	TRBJ2-6	CASSRLNVANVLTF
TRBV28	14	TRBJ2-1	CASSPVDSYNEQFF
TRBV18	15	TRBJ1-5	CASSPTGQPGQPQHF
TRBV6-5	14	TRBJ2-2	CASSYHSGTGELFF
TRBV20-1	13	TRBJ1-5	CSVQGPGNQPQHF
TRBV9	15	TRBJ1-2	CASTYSGGPIDGYTF
TRBV28	16	TRBJ1-5	CASRSGTGYSNQPQHF
TRBV18	15	TRBJ2-1	CASSPPGPEYNEQFF
TRBV7-9	13	TRBJ1-1	CASSPQGATEAFF
TRBV5-5	14	TRBJ2-3	CASSSDSFTDTQYF